The 32 T cell receptor beta chains reported below all come from one sample, sequenced in a study of tumor-infiltrating lymphocytes in primary liver carcinoma. Using a constant-region primer together with ProtoScript II reverse transcriptase, TCR beta cDNA was made from roughly 520 ng of total RNA. Modified slightly, ARM-PCR produced TCR beta libraries over three nested multiplex PCR rounds. Use of TRBV1-TRBV30 forward primers with a C-beta reverse primer characterized the first two PCR rounds, which lasted around 11 cycles each. TCRdb re-derived calls from the multiplex PCR reads in MiXCR, one entry per CDR3 protein. Here the sample spans about 350,000 distinct CDR3 sequences, approximately 65% being singletons. Germline DNA was also extracted, with blood RNA taken from unsorted whole blood. Sequenced material: peripheral blood. These receptors were collected from a middle-aged man with primary liver carcinoma and hepatitis B virus infection.

Turning to this clonotype: Compared with germline, one end of the junction differs, possibly owing to a read error. The CDR3: CATSYSVRTSKIYNEQFF. The CDR3 bases are TGTGCCACCAGTTACTCAGTTAGGACTAGCAAGATTTACAATGAGCAGTTCTTC. The chain couples TRBV6-6 to TRBJ2-1, with TRBD2 matching over 8 bases. Germline V CDR1 and CDR2: MNHNY, SVGAGI (reference sequence). This CDR3 contains 18 residues.

The chain is built from TRBV5-4 and TRBJ2-1, with D possibly TRBD2 on 6 matching bases. The V gene lost 3 bases and the J gene lost 5 bases, with 12 bases spanning the gap. Germline CDR1 and CDR2: SGHNT and YYREEE (reference sequence). This CDR3 spans 14 amino acids. The CDR3 loop is CASSSRLVDNEQFF. The CDR3 DNA reads as TGTGCCAGCAGCTCGAGACTAGTCGACAATGAGCAGTTCTTC.

Details on this clonotype: A read error may account for a junction end that differs from germline. The chain uses TRBV5-1 and TRBJ2-7, with D possibly matching TRBD2 (5 bases). CDR1 SGHRS and CDR2 YFSETQ come from the germline V gene. The CDR3 is 17 residues long. The CDR3 DNA is TGCGCCATCAGCTTTAACCCCACAGCGGAGGAGTTGATCGAGCAGTACTTC. Protein product: CAISFNPTAEELIEQYF.

The table lists this clonotype with a count of one. The V and J genes are TRBV10-3 and TRBJ1-1; perhaps TRBD1 as D (5 bases). The ends were cut back, 5 bases at V and 5 bases at J, with 21 bases in the middle. The CDR3 covers 16 residues. Germline CDR1 ENHRY, CDR2 SYGVKD. CDR3 in amino acids: CAISYDSGRGETEAFF. In DNA form, the CDR3 reads TGTGCCATCAGTTACGATAGTGGACGGGGGGAGACTGAAGCTTTCTTT.

This clonotype was detected ten times or more. The chain couples TRBV29-1 to TRBJ2-6, with D perhaps matching TRBD1 (5 bases). Germline CDR1 and CDR2: SQVTM and ANQGSEA. The ends were cut back, 5 bases at V and 1 base at J, with 15 bases in the middle. The CDR3 has 16 amino acids. CDR3 nucleotide sequence: TGCAGCGTTAGTAGGGGTTTTAGATCTGGGGCCAACGTCCTGACTTTC. Protein product: CSVSRGFRSGANVLTF.

In its sample, this clonotype was seen once. No conserved phenylalanine or tryptophan is present at the end of the CDR3, so a read error is the likely explanation. The chain couples TRBV10-3 to TRBJ2-7; 9 nucleotides line up with TRBD2. Germline V CDR1 and CDR2: ENHRY, SYGVKD. Germline trimming cut 0 bases from V and 7 bases from J; bases unmatched to any gene: 7. The CDR3 sequence is 15 residues long. The DNA for the CDR3 is TGTGCCATCAGTGAGTCGGCGGGAGGGTACTATGAGCAGTACTCC. Translated, it gives CAISESAGGYYEQYS.

This chain links TRBV11-2 with TRBJ2-1, with 7 bases that match TRBD2. The CDR3 length is 13 residues. The junction had 5 bases not matched to a gene; V was cut back by 5 bases and J by 7 bases. Germline V gene sequence: CDR1 SGHAT, CDR2 FQNNGV. DNA of the CDR3: TGTGCCAGCAGCGGGGGGGAATATAATGAGCAGTTCTTC. Protein: CASSGGEYNEQFF.

With respect to this clonotype: The junction departs from the called germline gene at one end, perhaps through a read error. The chain employs TRBV24-1 and TRBJ2-3; maybe TRBD1 (5 bases). Looked up from germline, CDR1 is KGHDR and CDR2 is SFDVKD. The CDR3 totals 14 residues. The CDR3 sequence is CAAESRGWPDTPYF. CDR3 nucleotide sequence: TGTGCCGCAGAGTCAAGGGGATGGCCAGATACGCCGTATTTT.

A word on this clonotype: One end of the junction is discordant with germline, which a read error may explain. The V call is TRBV6-2 or TRBV6-3, the J call TRBJ2-5; D possibly corresponds to TRBD2 (5 bases). Germline V gene lookup returns CDR1 MNHEY and CDR2 SVGEGT. The CDR3 has 13 residues. The CDR3 DNA reads TGTGCCAGCAGTGCGGACTTCCTTAAGACCCGGTACTTC. This codes for CASSADFLKTRYF.

In this sample, this clonotype turned up many times. V usage is TRBV6-2 or TRBV6-3 and J usage is TRBJ2-1; no definite D call. Germline V gives CDR1 MNHEY, CDR2 SVGEGT. This CDR3 contains 14 residues. The germline V and J ends were trimmed by 4 bases and 4 bases, with 11 bases remaining between them. Here the CDR3 reads CASSLPGPYNEQFF. CDR3 DNA: TGTGCCAGCAGTTTGCCCGGTCCATACAATGAGCAGTTCTTC.

The chain uses TRBV11-2 and TRBJ1-2, with D hard to call. Trimming took off 1 base at V and 10 bases at J, with 16 bases between the two ends. Per germline, CDR1 SGHAT and CDR2 FQNNGV. The CDR3 loop spans 14 amino acids. This chain's CDR3 is CASSLVGEDHDYTF. Written as DNA, the CDR3 is TGTGCCAGCAGCTTAGTTGGCGAGGATCATGACTACACCTTC.

This clonotype has at least ten counts. CDR3 protein: CASSLGGARYGYTF. CDR3 DNA sequence: TGTGCCAGCAGTTTGGGGGGCGCGAGGTATGGCTACACCTTC. V is TRBV12-3 or TRBV12-4 and J is TRBJ1-2; D perhaps matches TRBD1 (6 bases). The CDR3 contains 14 residues. Trimming took off 3 bases at V and 5 bases at J, with 13 bases between the two ends.

This clonotype was seen many times. The rearrangement uses TRBV5-4 and TRBJ2-3; D gene unclear. The CDR3 length is 14 residues. Germline values: CDR1 SGHNT, CDR2 YYREEE (reference sequence). The V end lost 1 base, the J end lost 2 bases, and 8 bases lay between the germline ends. The CDR3 sequence: CASSLPESTDTQYF. The DNA for the CDR3 is TGTGCCAGCAGCTTGCCGGAGTCCACAGATACGCAGTATTTT.

For this clonotype: This CDR3 is missing its conserved last phenylalanine or tryptophan, likely due to a read error. The CDR3: CASSQGLSGPTYEQYY. As DNA, the CDR3 is TGTGCCAGCAGCCAAGGGCTTAGCGGCCCTACGTACGAGCAGTACTAC. The chain links TRBV4-2 to TRBJ2-7; the D gene is possibly TRBD2 (6 bases). Trimming took 1 base from V and 4 from J, leaving 17 bases between them. The length of the CDR3 is 16 residues. Germline values: CDR1 LGHNA, CDR2 YNFKEQ.

Concerning this clonotype itself: A junction end diverges from the germline sequence, so it may reflect a read error. The chain carries TRBV4-1 and TRBJ2-7; 12 bases are shared with TRBD2. This CDR3 is 17 amino acids long. Germline V gene data show CDR1 as MGHRA and CDR2 as YSYEKL. CDR3 loop: CASCQDSTSGSFNEQYF. The CDR3 DNA reads as TGTGCCAGCTGCCAAGACTCGACTAGCGGGAGTTTCAACGAGCAGTACTTC.

This clonotype has a count of ten or more. CDR3 nucleotides: TGTGCCAGCAGTGTACACCAAGAGCAGTTCTTC. Protein product: CASSVHQEQFF. This rearrangement joins TRBV6-1 to TRBJ2-1, with D unresolved. The CDR3 covers 11 residues. Per germline, CDR1 MNHNS and CDR2 SASEGT. V dropped 4 bases and J dropped 10 bases, with 8 bases sitting between them.

V gene TRBV5-6 combines with J gene TRBJ2-1; 13 bases match TRBD2. This CDR3 has 17 amino acids. CDR1 and CDR2 (germline): SGHDT, YYEEEE. Trimming cost V 4 bases and J 7 bases; bases outside gene matches: 11. The chain's CDR3 is CASSPRGLAGKGNEQFF. CDR3 sequence (DNA): TGTGCCAGCAGCCCGAGGGGACTAGCGGGAAAGGGGAATGAGCAGTTCTTC.

This clonotype was found many times. The chain couples TRBV4-1 to TRBJ2-7; possibly TRBD2 for D (5 bases). The CDR3 extends over 14 amino acids. Germline V CDR1 and CDR2: MGHRA, YSYEKL. The germline V and J ends were trimmed by 2 bases and 2 bases, with 10 bases remaining between them. The CDR3 reads CASSQRTGTYEQYF. CDR3 coding DNA: TGCGCCAGCAGCCAACGGACGGGAACCTACGAGCAGTACTTC.

This clonotype was found a few times. V gene TRBV5-1 combines with J gene TRBJ2-1; a possible D gene is TRBD1 (5 bases). Per the germline V gene, CDR1 is SGHRS and CDR2 is YFSETQ. V dropped 5 bases and J dropped 6 bases, with 15 bases sitting between them. This CDR3 is 14 amino acids long. In nucleotides, the CDR3 is TGCGCCAGCAGATGGAGTGGGGCCGTCAATGAGCAGTTCTTC. Translated, it gives CASRWSGAVNEQFF.

The chain recombines TRBV12-3 or TRBV12-4 with TRBJ1-2, with D possibly being TRBD1 (5 bases). This CDR3 has 13 amino acids. Trimming removed 7 bases from V and 4 bases from J, with 13 bases in between. CDR3 amino acids: CASNPSGTYGYTF. In DNA form, the CDR3 reads TGTGCCAGCAACCCGTCAGGGACCTATGGCTACACCTTC.

This clonotype showed up many times. The rearrangement joins TRBV4-3 to TRBJ2-7; the D is unclear. The CDR3 has 12 amino acids. V dropped 0 bases and J dropped 6 bases, with 6 bases sitting between them. Germline CDR1 is LGHNA and CDR2 is YSLEER. CDR3 bases: TGCGCCAGCAGCCAAGAAAGGACCGAGCAGTACTTC. Its protein product is CASSQERTEQYF.

This clonotype showed up just a few times. The chain combines TRBV28 with TRBJ2-7, with D unresolved. There are 14 residues in the CDR3. V lost 7 bases and J lost 3, with 16 bases in between. Germline V CDR1 and CDR2: MDHEN, SYDVKM. The DNA of the CDR3 is TGTGCCAGCAAGTGGGCCAGAGGTCTCTACGAGCAGTACTTC. Translated, it gives CASKWARGLYEQYF.

In regard to this clonotype: The junction differs from germline at one of its ends, possibly a read error. The genes are TRBV25-1 and TRBJ2-2; tentatively, D is TRBD1 or TRBD2 (5 bases each). The CDR3 has 16 amino acids. Germline assignment: CDR1 MGHDK and CDR2 SYGVNS. Here the CDR3 reads CASSEFANRNTGELFF. The DNA for the CDR3 is TGTGCCAGCAGTGAATTCGCGAACAGGAACACCGGGGAGTTGTTTTTT. The variable domain in full, with the rest retrieved from reference TRBV25-1 and TRBJ2-2, is EADIYQTPRYLVIGTGKKITLECSQTMGHDKMYWYQQDPGMELHLIHYSYGVNSTEKGDLSSESTVSRIRTEHFPLTLESARPSHTSQYLCASSEFANRNTGELFFGEGSRLTVL.

This clonotype was picked up a small number of times. This could be a read error, since a much larger clone is one nucleotide away. The rearrangement uses TRBV6-6 and TRBJ2-1, with D possibly being TRBD1 or TRBD2 (5 bases each). This CDR3 has 15 amino acids. Germline CDR1 MNHNY, CDR2 SVGAGI (reference sequence). The DNA for the CDR3 is TGTGCCAGCAGTTACGGTGCAGGGACGTACAATGAGCTGTTCTTC. Protein: CASSYGAGTYNELFF.

This clonotype appeared a single time. This chain uses TRBV7-8 with TRBJ2-1; weak D call: TRBD1 (6 bases). The CDR3 spans 18 residues. Germline CDR1 SGHVS, CDR2 FQNEAQ. V shed 2 bases and J shed 8 bases, with 25 bases lying between them. CDR3 residues: CASSLWWTVAPRGDEQFF. In DNA form, the CDR3 reads TGTGCCAGCAGCTTATGGTGGACAGTGGCTCCTCGGGGCGATGAGCAGTTCTTC.

As regards this clonotype: One base away lies a much larger clone, so this may be a sequencing read error. The chain joins TRBV6-1 to TRBJ2-5; perhaps TRBD2 as D (6 bases). CDR1 is MNHNS, CDR2 SASEGT, per germline. V lost 8 bases to trimming and J lost 9 bases, with 19 bases between them. CDR3 length: 13 amino acids. The DNA of the CDR3 is TGTGCCAGCGGAGGGGATATCATGGAGCCCCAGTACTTC. Residues: CASGGDIMEPQYF.

To note about this clonotype: Lacking the conserved final phenylalanine or tryptophan, this CDR3 likely reflects a read error. The CDR3: CASCLGPPGEHSPLHS. As DNA, the CDR3 is TGTGCCAGCTGCTTAGGGCCCCCGGGAGAGCATTCACCCCTCCACTCT. This chain links TRBV11-2 with TRBJ1-6; no definite D call. The CDR3 totals 16 residues. Germline CDR1 reads SGHAT; CDR2 reads FQNNGV.

A note on this clonotype: A read error may be the cause here, since a much bigger clone is one base away. The gene calls are TRBV5-6 and TRBJ2-7, with TRBD2 matching 7 bases. J gave up 7 bases and V 4 bases, and 17 bases lay outside the gene matches. The CDR3 contains 16 residues. CDR1 and CDR2 from the germline V gene are SGHDT and YYEEEE. The CDR3 DNA sequence: TGTGCCAGCAGCGGCCGGAGAGCGGGACGAGACAATGAGCAGTACTTC. Translated: CASSGRRAGRDNEQYF.

With regard to this clonotype: Sequence at one end of the junction differs from germline and may be a read error. The gene calls are TRBV11-2 and TRBJ2-7, with 7 positions matching TRBD2. This CDR3 is 14 amino acids long. Germline lookup yields CDR1 SGHAT and CDR2 FQNNGV. The CDR3 sequence is CASSPPSGGYVQYF. The CDR3 DNA sequence: TGTGCCAGCAGCCCCCCTAGCGGCGGCTACGTGCAGTACTTC. Complete variable domain (other parts from reference TRBV11-2 and TRBJ2-7): EAGVAQSPRYKIIEKRQSVAFWCNPISGHATLYWYQQILGQGPKLLIQFQNNGVVDDSQLPKDRFSAERLKGVDSTLKIQPAKLEDSAVYLCASSPPSGGYVQYFGPGTRLTVT.

Notes on this clonotype: This could be a read error, since a much larger clone is one nucleotide away. The chain links TRBV6-1 to TRBJ1-5; no definite D call. Germline CDR1 reads MNHNS; CDR2 reads SASEGT. The length of the CDR3 is 15 residues. The CDR3 DNA reads TGTGCCAGCAGACACAACTCCGGACCCAATCAGCTCCAGCATTTT. Protein product: CASRHNSGPNQLQHF.

This clonotype was seen repeatedly, ten times or more. The chain links TRBV6-5 to TRBJ1-1, with 8 bases identical to TRBD1. V shed 6 bases, J shed 10 bases, and the junction held 4 bases outside the gene matches. Germline CDR1 and CDR2: MNHEY and SVGAGI. The CDR3 consists of 11 residues. The CDR3 region is CASRRQGRAFF. The CDR3 DNA reads as TGTGCCAGCAGACGACAGGGGAGAGCTTTCTTT.

On this clonotype itself: A much larger clone lies one base from this, so it may be a read error. The chain uses TRBV13 and TRBJ2-7, with TRBD1 identical over 7 bases. The V gene's germline CDR1 is PRHDT and CDR2 FYEKMQ (reference sequence). Losses at the gene ends were 7 bases for V and 9 bases for J; bases not matched to a gene: 9. The CDR3 totals 12 residues. CDR3 in amino acids: CASNPPQGWQYF. The CDR3 bases are TGTGCCAGCAACCCACCACAGGGGTGGCAGTACTTC.